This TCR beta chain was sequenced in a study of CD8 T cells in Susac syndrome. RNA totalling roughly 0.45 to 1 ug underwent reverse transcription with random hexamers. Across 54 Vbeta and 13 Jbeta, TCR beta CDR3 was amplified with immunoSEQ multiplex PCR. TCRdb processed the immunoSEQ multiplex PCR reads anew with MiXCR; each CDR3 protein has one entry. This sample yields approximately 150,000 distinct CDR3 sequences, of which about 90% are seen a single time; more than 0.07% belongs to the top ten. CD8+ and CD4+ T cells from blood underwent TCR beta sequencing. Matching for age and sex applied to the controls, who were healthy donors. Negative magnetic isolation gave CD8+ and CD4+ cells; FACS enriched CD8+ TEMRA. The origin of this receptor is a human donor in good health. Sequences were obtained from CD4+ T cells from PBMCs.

The CDR3 sequence: CASSLQSDSTDTQYF. Here the CDR3 DNA reads TGTGCCAGCAGCCTACAGAGCGACAGCACAGATACGCAGTATTTT. J is TRBJ2-3 and V is TRBV7-2; D is ambiguous. Germline V gene sequence: CDR1 SGHTA, CDR2 FQGNSA. The CDR3 length is 15 residues. The V gene lost 5 bases and the J gene lost 0 bases, with 12 bases spanning the gap.